This T cell receptor (beta chain) is drawn from a study of T-cell memory formation after mild COVID-19. In the study overall: The TCR clusters were mostly specific to one donor.

It was 5'RACE with constant-segment primers that produced the TCR alpha and TCR beta cDNA libraries, which carried sample barcodes and UMIs. In TCRdb, the 5' RACE reads were re-called with MiXCR into one record per CDR3 protein. Counted here are tens of thousands of distinct CDR3 sequences, roughly a sixth occurring once; the ten biggest clones make up 31%. Whole-study results and caveats: The CD4+ clones that contracted clustered mainly within CM and EM, and the CD8+ clones concentrated in EMRA. Still unconfirmed is whether the second-wave clones peaking on day 37 recognized SARS-CoV-2.

Germline lookup yields CDR1 SQVTM and CDR2 ANQGSEA. CDR3 size: 12 residues. V lost 7 bases, J lost 5 bases, and 7 bases stayed unmatched. This clonotype was found many times. Its antigen is not known. The TCR was taken from an adult woman who had mild COVID-19 (a few samples of this study predate the infection). Cell type and time point are not known. Material for sequencing was PBMCs or a T cell subset sorted from them (not recorded which). This chain uses TRBV29-1 with TRBJ1-1; 7 positions match TRBD1. CDR3 region: CSAQTGKTEAFF. The CDR3 DNA sequence: TGCAGCGCGCAGACAGGGAAAACTGAAGCTTTCTTT.